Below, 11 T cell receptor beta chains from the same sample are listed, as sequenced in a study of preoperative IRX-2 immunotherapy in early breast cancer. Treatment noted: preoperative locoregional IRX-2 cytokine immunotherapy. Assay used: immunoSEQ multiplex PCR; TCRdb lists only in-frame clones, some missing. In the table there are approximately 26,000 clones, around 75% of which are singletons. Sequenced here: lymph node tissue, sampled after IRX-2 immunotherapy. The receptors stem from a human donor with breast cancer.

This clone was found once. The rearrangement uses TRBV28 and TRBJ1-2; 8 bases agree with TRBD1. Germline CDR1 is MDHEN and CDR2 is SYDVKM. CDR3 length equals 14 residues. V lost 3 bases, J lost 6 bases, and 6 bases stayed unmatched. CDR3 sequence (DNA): TGTGCCAGCAGTTTCGGGGACAGGACGGATGGCTACACCTTC. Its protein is CASSFGDRTDGYTF.

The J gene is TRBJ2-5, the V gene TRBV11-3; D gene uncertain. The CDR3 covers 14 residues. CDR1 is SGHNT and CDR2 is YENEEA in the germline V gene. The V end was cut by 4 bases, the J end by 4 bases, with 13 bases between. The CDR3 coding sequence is TGTGCCAGCAGCTCCGGATCCGGCGGAGAGACCCAGTACTTC. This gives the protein CASSSGSGGETQYF.

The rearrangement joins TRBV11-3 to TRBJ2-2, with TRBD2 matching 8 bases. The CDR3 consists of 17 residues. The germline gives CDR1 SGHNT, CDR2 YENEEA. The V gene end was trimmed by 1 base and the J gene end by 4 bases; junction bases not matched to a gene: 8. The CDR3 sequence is CASSLGRGGVSTGELFF. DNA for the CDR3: TGTGCCAGCAGCTTAGGCCGGGGGGGAGTGAGCACCGGGGAGCTGTTTTTT.

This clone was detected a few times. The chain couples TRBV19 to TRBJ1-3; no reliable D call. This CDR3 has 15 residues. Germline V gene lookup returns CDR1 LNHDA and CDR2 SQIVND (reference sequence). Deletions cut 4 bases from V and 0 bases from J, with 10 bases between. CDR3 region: CASSTGPSSGNTIYF. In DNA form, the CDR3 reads TGTGCCAGTAGTACCGGACCGAGCTCTGGAAACACCATATATTTT.

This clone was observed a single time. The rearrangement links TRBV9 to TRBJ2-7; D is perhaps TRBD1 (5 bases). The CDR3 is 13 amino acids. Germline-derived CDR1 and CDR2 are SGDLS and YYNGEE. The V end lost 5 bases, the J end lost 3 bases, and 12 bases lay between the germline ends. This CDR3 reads CASSGSQGYEQYF. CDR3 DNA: TGTGCCAGCAGTGGAAGTCAGGGCTACGAGCAGTACTTC.

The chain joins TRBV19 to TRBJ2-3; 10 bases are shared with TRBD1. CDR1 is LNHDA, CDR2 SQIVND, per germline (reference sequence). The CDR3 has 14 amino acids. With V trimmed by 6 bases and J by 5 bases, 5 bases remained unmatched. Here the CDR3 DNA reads TGTGCCAGTAGGGACAGGGGGGCCGGAGATACGCAGTATTTT. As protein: CASRDRGAGDTQYF.

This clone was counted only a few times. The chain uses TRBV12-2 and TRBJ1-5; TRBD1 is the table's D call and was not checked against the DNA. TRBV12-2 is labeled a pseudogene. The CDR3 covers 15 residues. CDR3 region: CASRFNRGINQPQHF. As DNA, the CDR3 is TGTGCAAGTCGCTTTAACAGGGGGATAAATCAGCCCCAGCATTTT.

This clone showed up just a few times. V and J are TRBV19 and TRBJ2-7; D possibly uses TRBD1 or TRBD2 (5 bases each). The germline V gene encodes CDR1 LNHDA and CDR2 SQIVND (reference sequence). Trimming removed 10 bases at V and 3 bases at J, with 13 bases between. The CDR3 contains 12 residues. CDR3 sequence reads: CATEGPRYEQYF. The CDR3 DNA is TGTGCCACTGAGGGACCTCGCTACGAGCAGTACTTC.

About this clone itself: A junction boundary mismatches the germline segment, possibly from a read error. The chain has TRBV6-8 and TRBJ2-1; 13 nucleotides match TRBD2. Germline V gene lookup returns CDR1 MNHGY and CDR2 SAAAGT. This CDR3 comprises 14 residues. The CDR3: CAISRLAGGGEQFF. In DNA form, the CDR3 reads TGTGCCATCAGTCGACTAGCGGGAGGCGGTGAGCAGTTCTTC.

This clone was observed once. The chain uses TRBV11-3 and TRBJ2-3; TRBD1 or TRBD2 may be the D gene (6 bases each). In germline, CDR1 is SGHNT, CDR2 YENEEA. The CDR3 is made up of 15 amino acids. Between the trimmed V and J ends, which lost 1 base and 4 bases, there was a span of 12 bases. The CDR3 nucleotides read TGTGCCAGCAGCTTAGGGGGGGCGCGTGCAGATACGCAGTATTTT. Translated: CASSLGGARADTQYF.

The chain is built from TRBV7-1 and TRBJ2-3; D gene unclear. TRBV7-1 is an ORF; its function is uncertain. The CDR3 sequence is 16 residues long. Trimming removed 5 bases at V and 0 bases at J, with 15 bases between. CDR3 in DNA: TGTGCCAGCAGCATCCCTCTTTGGGAAAGCACAGATACGCAGTATTTT. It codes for CASSIPLWESTDTQYF.